This TCR beta chain was found in a study of shared clonotypes between healthy human individuals. Whole-study results and caveats: The generation probabilities recorded for non-shared clonotypes fell below those of clonotypes shared by all four donors.

CDR1 and CDR2 from the germline V gene are SQVTM and ANQGSEA. V shed 7 bases and J shed 0 bases, with 11 bases lying between them. This CDR3 region has 13 residues. Positive CCR7 selection of CD45RO-negative cells yielded the naive CD8 cells, and terminally differentiated effector memory CD45RA+ cells were excluded. Turning to this clone: Its antigen is unknown.

The data were produced by immunoSEQ multiplex PCR, yet TCRdb's version contains in-frame clones alone and is incomplete. The sample contains more than 2 million clones, about 95% of which appear only once. The chain links TRBV29-1 to TRBJ2-3; D is tentatively TRBD1 or TRBD2 (6 bases each). This receptor was obtained from a man younger than 35 in good health. The specimen was naive CD8+ T cells sorted from blood. The DNA for the CDR3 is TGCAGCGCGAGGGGGGATAGCACAGATACGCAGTATTTT. Protein: CSARGDSTDTQYF.